Each of the 6 T cell receptor beta chains below was sequenced from the same sample in a study of blood T cell repertoires in COVID-19. Assay: immunoSEQ multiplex PCR; the TCRdb copy retains only in-frame clones and omits some. Here the sample spans a few hundred thousand clones, around nine tenths being singletons. Sample: PBMCs or T cells enriched from blood (not recorded which). These receptors all stem from a woman between 40 and 50 years old who had recovered from COVID-19.

The chain links TRBV7-9 to TRBJ2-5; D is unresolved. The CDR3 sequence is 11 residues long. Germline loops: CDR1 SEHNR, CDR2 FQNEAQ (reference sequence). The germline V and J ends were trimmed by 8 bases and 5 bases, with 9 bases remaining between them. CDR3 protein: CASSRSETQYF. CDR3 bases: TGTGCCAGCTCTAGGTCGGAGACCCAGTACTTC.

The chain couples TRBV19 to TRBJ2-7, with 10 bases fitting TRBD1. Germline loops: CDR1 LNHDA, CDR2 SQIVND (reference sequence). The CDR3 length is 16 residues. The V segment lost 5 bases and the J segment 5 bases; nucleotides outside the gene matches: 12. The CDR3 DNA sequence: TGTGCCAGTAGTCCCCAAGGGGGACAGGGGTCTCACGAGCAGTACTTC. This codes for CASSPQGGQGSHEQYF.

CDR3 sequence reads: CASSPGDRGFEAFF. Here the CDR3 DNA reads TGTGCCAGCAGCCCTGGGGACAGGGGGTTTGAAGCTTTCTTT. This chain joins TRBV7-9 and TRBJ1-1, with 11 bases identical to TRBD1. CDR3 length equals 14 residues. The V segment lost 5 bases and the J segment 7 bases; nucleotides outside the gene matches: 6. In germline, CDR1 is SEHNR, CDR2 FQNEAQ (reference sequence).

This clone came up once. V usage is TRBV6-6 and J usage is TRBJ2-7; D is uncertain. The CDR3 length is 12 residues. Looked up from germline, CDR1 is MNHNY and CDR2 is SVGAGI (reference sequence). Trimming cost V 6 bases and J 9 bases, with 15 bases left between them. This CDR3 reads CASRSHIARQYF. The CDR3 nucleotides are TGTGCCAGCAGATCCCATATTGCGAGGCAGTACTTC.

By share, this clone ranks as medium-sized (0.01 to 0.1%). The J gene is TRBJ1-2, the V gene TRBV10-1; D is perhaps TRBD1 (6 bases). The CDR3 length is 12 residues. From germline, CDR1 is WNHNN and CDR2 SYGVQD (reference sequence). Trimming left V 8 bases short and J 1 base short, with 8 bases between. The DNA of the CDR3 is TGCGCCAGCGGACAGATTAACTATGGCTACACCTTC. Its translation is CASGQINYGYTF.

The chain uses TRBV6-2 or TRBV6-3 and TRBJ1-1, with D possibly being TRBD1 (5 bases). Looked up from germline, CDR1 is MNHEY and CDR2 is SVGEGT. The CDR3 sequence is 12 residues long. V was shortened by 2 bases and J by 11 bases, with 12 bases between the two germline ends. The CDR3 reads CASSYEGLGAFF. The CDR3 DNA reads TGTGCCAGCAGTTACGAGGGACTTGGCGCTTTCTTT.